Listed below are T cell receptor beta chains from one sample, sequenced in a study of early T cells in non-severe SARS-CoV-2 infection. TCRdb reprocessed the 5' RACE reads with MiXCR, giving one entry per CDR3 protein. The sample holds tens of thousands of distinct CDR3 sequences, 10% to 12% seen once. The source was whole blood, collected at baseline. The receptors stem from an adult who was a healthcare worker with PCR-confirmed SARS-CoV-2 infection or an uninfected control (not recorded which). The conserved cysteine and the conserved F or W are not part of the CDR3 here. Each record gives: V gene, CDR3 protein.

v_gene: TRBV27
CDR3aa: ASSLGSPNTGELF

v_gene: TRBV3-1
CDR3aa: ASRPSGMGRQETQY

v_gene: TRBV27
CDR3aa: ASSLTDGYGYT

v_gene: TRBV30
CDR3aa: AWSTDSNQPQH

v_gene: TRBV29-1
CDR3aa: SVELPGSEAF

v_gene: TRBV20-1
CDR3aa: SARRGGATDTQY

v_gene: TRBV6-1
CDR3aa: ASSEMASNEQF

v_gene: TRBV20-1
CDR3aa: SARDLDYEQY

v_gene: TRBV6-2/TRBV6-3
CDR3aa: ASSYVGGNQPQH

v_gene: TRBV7-2
CDR3aa: ASSKSSYEQY

v_gene: TRBV7-9
CDR3aa: ASSPLGRDHQPQH

v_gene: TRBV12-3/TRBV12-4
CDR3aa: ASSLVRESPLH

v_gene: TRBV28
CDR3aa: ASRFQLNTEAF

v_gene: TRBV7-9
CDR3aa: ASSPNTYEQY

v_gene: TRBV9
CDR3aa: ASSVGLGYEQY

v_gene: TRBV4-2
CDR3aa: ASSQEGAGDTEAF

v_gene: TRBV7-3
CDR3aa: ASTNTGELF

v_gene: TRBV6-1
CDR3aa: ASSPGTGGYNEQF

v_gene: TRBV7-2
CDR3aa: ASSPRNTEAF

v_gene: TRBV11-2
CDR3aa: ASSKRDYEQY

v_gene: TRBV7-2
CDR3aa: ASSRDTDYGYT

v_gene: TRBV12-3/TRBV12-4
CDR3aa: ASSLDRQPQH

v_gene: TRBV18
CDR3aa: ASSPRPTDYGYT

v_gene: TRBV6-5
CDR3aa: ASSYSVGTAQETQY

v_gene: TRBV5-1
CDR3aa: ASSIDRPHGYT

v_gene: TRBV7-2
CDR3aa: ASSLSSGLQETQY

v_gene: TRBV21-1
CDR3aa: ASTPHIWTPNTGELF

v_gene: TRBV6-5
CDR3aa: ASSYSSPGPSTNEKLF

v_gene: TRBV6-6
CDR3aa: ASSSSRGAQETQY

v_gene: TRBV24-1
CDR3aa: ATSRASYGYT

v_gene: TRBV20-1
CDR3aa: SASSVASEQF

v_gene: TRBV6-6
CDR3aa: ASSYVTGGFAYEQY

v_gene: TRBV7-9
CDR3aa: ASSSSGGNQPQH